A single sample is the source of the 11 T cell receptor beta chains below, sequenced in a study of blood T cells in healthy people across ages (dated by TCRdb to about 2015). Libraries came from 5' RACE. This sample was sequenced with an Illumina HiSeq 2500. A second PCR of roughly 6 to 12 cycles was run with a J-beta primer mix and a sample-barcoded 5' primer. TCRdb passed the public sequencing reads through fastp at Q25 and MiXCR, retaining productive beta sequences. Identical CDR3 protein sequences are pooled into one entry, listed with their most common genes and DNA. The sample has some 760,000 distinct CDR3 sequences on record, approximately 25% of them singletons. Of the sample, roughly a tenth falls within the top ten clones. The same specimen was also included in a second study, on T cells of mothers and their children.

The specimen was blood. All receptors derive from a boy between 10 and 17 years old in good health.

This chain joins TRBV4-3 and TRBJ2-2, with D tentatively TRBD1 (6 bases). The CDR3 covers 15 residues. V lost 0 bases and J lost 7, with 12 bases in between. Germline V gene data show CDR1 as LGHNA and CDR2 as YSLEER. CDR3 sequence: CASSQDQGLIGELFF. CDR3 sequence (DNA): TGCGCCAGCAGCCAAGATCAGGGGTTGATCGGGGAGCTGTTTTTT.

This clonotype was detected only a few times. A read error may produce the germline difference seen at one junction end. The V and J genes are TRBV6-1 and TRBJ2-5; no clear D gene. Per germline, CDR1 MNHNS and CDR2 SASEGT. The CDR3 runs to 14 residues. As DNA, the CDR3 is TGTGCCAGCAGTGAACTCCGGGCCCAAGAGACCCAGTGCTTC. Amino acid sequence: CASSELRAQETQCF.

The chain is built from TRBV2 and TRBJ2-7; D may be TRBD2 (6 bases). Germline V gene data show CDR1 as SNHLY and CDR2 as FYNNEI. V shed 4 bases and J shed 3 bases, with 10 bases lying between them. The CDR3 is 13 residues long. CDR3 sequence (DNA): TGTGCCAGCAGTGTCGGGGAGGACTACGAGCAGTACTTC. Protein sequence: CASSVGEDYEQYF.

The chain joins TRBV12-3 or TRBV12-4 to TRBJ2-3; D not certain. V lost 6 bases, J lost 5 bases, and 9 bases lay in between. The CDR3 has 12 amino acids. The DNA of the CDR3 is TGTGCCAGCAGAGGGTATGGAGATACGCAGTATTTT. The encoded protein is CASRGYGDTQYF.

The table lists this clonotype with a few counts. V is TRBV13 and J is TRBJ2-5; 7 bases are a match to TRBD1. Germline loops: CDR1 PRHDT, CDR2 FYEKMQ (reference sequence). This CDR3 has 16 amino acids. With 1 base clipped from V and 5 bases from J, the junction kept 10 bases outside the gene matches. The CDR3 DNA reads TGTGCCAGCAGCTTAGCAGAGACAGGGTTTGGCGAGACCCAGTACTTC. It translates to CASSLAETGFGETQYF.

This clonotype has just a few counts. A junction boundary mismatches the germline segment, possibly from a read error. The chain couples TRBV28 to TRBJ2-1; 7 nucleotides align to TRBD1. The J call may be incorrect, as the DNA end agrees better with TRBJ2-5. From germline, CDR1 is MDHEN and CDR2 SYDVKM. This CDR3 comprises 13 residues. CDR3 residues: CASSPDREEAQYF. The CDR3 coding sequence is TGTGCCAGCAGTCCAGACAGGGAAGAGGCCCAGTACTTC.

The chain uses TRBV29-1 and TRBJ2-3, with D possibly TRBD2 on 7 matching bases. Trimming pared 5 bases from V and 2 bases from J, leaving 17 bases between. Germline V gene sequence: CDR1 SQVTM, CDR2 ANQGSEA. The CDR3 has 15 residues. This CDR3 is CSVQGTNANTDTQYF. The CDR3, as DNA: TGCAGCGTTCAGGGGACTAACGCGAACACAGATACGCAGTATTTT.

The chain joins TRBV4-2 to TRBJ2-7, with a weak D call TRBD2 (6 bases). This CDR3 region has 14 residues. The germline V gene encodes CDR1 LGHNA and CDR2 YNFKEQ. V was pared by 0 bases and J by 7 bases, with 13 bases between. The CDR3 DNA reads TGTGCCAGCAGCCAAGATCCGGGAGTGGGGGAGCAGTACTTC. Protein product: CASSQDPGVGEQYF.

This clonotype was observed a few times. The genes are TRBV9 and TRBJ2-1, with D uncertain. The end of the DNA fits TRBJ2-7 better, so the J call may be wrong. CDR3 length: 15 amino acids. CDR1 and CDR2 (germline): SGDLS, YYNGEE. The DNA for the CDR3 is TGTGCCAGCAGCGTAGAACCAAGCGCCGCCTACGAGCAGTACTTC. It yields the protein CASSVEPSAAYEQYF.

Comment on this clonotype: At one end the junction does not follow the germline gene, possibly because of a read error. The J gene is TRBJ2-3, the V gene TRBV28; D remains ambiguous. CDR1 and CDR2 (germline): MDHEN, SYDVKM. The CDR3 runs 14 residues. CDR3 sequence reads: CASSFRVGTDTQCF. The CDR3, as DNA: TGTGCCAGCAGTTTTCGGGTCGGCACAGATACGCAGTGTTTT.

In this sample, this clonotype turned up a few times. The rearrangement joins TRBV29-1 to TRBJ2-5, with 7 bases fitting TRBD2. This CDR3 is 14 amino acids long. Germline lookup yields CDR1 SQVTM and CDR2 ANQGSEA. Trimming cost V 5 bases and J 0 bases; bases outside gene matches: 6. In DNA, the CDR3 is TGCAGCGTTCTGGGAGGGCAGGACCAAGAGACCCAGTACTTC. It yields the protein CSVLGGQDQETQYF.